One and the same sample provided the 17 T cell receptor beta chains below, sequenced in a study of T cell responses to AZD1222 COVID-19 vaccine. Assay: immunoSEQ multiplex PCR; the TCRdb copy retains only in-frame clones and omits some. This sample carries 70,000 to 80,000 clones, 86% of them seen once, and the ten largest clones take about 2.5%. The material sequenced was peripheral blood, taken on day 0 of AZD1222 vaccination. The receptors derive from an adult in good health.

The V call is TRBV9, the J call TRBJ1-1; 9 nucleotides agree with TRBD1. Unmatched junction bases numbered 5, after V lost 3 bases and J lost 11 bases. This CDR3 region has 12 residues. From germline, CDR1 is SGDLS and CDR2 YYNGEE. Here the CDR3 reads CASSGDRAAAFF. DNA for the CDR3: TGTGCCAGCAGCGGGGACAGGGCAGCCGCTTTCTTT.

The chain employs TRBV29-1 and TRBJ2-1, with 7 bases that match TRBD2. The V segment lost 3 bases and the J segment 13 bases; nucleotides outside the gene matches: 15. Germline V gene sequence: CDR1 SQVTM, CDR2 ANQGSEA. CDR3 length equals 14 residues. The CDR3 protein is CSVESGIRSDHQFF. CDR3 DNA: TGCAGCGTTGAGAGCGGGATCCGGTCTGACCATCAGTTCTTC.

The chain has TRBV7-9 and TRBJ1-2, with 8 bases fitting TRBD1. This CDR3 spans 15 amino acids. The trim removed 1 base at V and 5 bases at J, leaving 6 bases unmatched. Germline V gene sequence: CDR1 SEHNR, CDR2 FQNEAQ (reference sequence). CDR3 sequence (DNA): TGTGCCAGCAGCTTAGTCCCTCAGGGGGCGTATGGCTACACCTTC. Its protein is CASSLVPQGAYGYTF.

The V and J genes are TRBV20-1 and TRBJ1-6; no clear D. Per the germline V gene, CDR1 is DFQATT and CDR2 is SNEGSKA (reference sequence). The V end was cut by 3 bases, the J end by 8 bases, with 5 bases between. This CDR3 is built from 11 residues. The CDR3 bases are TGCAGTGCTAGTCGTTATTCACCCCTCCACTTT. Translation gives CSASRYSPLHF.

CDR3 residues: CASSYASDRYGYTF. Here the CDR3 DNA reads TGTGCCAGCAGTTATGCCTCGGACCGCTATGGCTACACCTTC. V and J are TRBV6-5 and TRBJ1-2, with no clear D. Trimming cost V 3 bases and J 4 bases, with 12 bases left between them. CDR3 length: 14 amino acids. Germline loops: CDR1 MNHEY, CDR2 SVGAGI.

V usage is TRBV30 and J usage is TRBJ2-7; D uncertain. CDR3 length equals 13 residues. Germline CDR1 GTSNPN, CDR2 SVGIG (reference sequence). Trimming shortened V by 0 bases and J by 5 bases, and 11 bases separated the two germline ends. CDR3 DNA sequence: TGTGCCTGGAGTGTACTGGTAGGTAACGAGCAGTACTTC. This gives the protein CAWSVLVGNEQYF.

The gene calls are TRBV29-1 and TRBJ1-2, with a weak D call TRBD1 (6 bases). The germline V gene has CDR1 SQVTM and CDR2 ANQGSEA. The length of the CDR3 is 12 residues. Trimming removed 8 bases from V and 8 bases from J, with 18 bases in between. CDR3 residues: CSIWTEGRGYTF. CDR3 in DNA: TGCAGCATATGGACAGAAGGGAGAGGCTACACCTTC.

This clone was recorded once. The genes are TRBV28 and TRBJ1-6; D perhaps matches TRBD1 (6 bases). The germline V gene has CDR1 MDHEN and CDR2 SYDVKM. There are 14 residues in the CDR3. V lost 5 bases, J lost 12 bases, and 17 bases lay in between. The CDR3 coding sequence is TGTGCCAGCAGTGCTACAGGGTGGCCACGACCCCTCCACTTT. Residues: CASSATGWPRPLHF.

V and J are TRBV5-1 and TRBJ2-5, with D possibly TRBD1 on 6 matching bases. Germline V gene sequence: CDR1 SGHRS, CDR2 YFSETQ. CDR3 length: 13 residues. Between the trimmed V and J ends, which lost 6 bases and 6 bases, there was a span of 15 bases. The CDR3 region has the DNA TGCGCCAGCAACCCACAGGGCTGGAAGACCCAGTACTTC. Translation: CASNPQGWKTQYF. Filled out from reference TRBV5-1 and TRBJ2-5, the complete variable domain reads KAGVTQTPRYLIKTRGQQVTLSCSPISGHRSVSWYQQTPGQGLQFLFEYFSETQRNKGNFPGRFSGRQFSNSRSEMNVSTLELGDSALYLCASNPQGWKTQYFGPGTRLLVL.

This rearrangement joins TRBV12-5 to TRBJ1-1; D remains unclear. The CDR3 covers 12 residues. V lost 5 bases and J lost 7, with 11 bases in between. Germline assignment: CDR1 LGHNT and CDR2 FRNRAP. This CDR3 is CASGHWAGEAFF. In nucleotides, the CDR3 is TGTGCTAGTGGTCACTGGGCGGGTGAAGCTTTCTTT.

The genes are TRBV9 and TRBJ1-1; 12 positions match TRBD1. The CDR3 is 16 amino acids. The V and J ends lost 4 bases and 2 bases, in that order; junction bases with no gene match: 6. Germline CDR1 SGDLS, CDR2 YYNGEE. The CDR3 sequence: CASSSPGQGANTEAFF. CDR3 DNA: TGTGCCAGCAGCTCTCCGGGACAGGGGGCCAACACTGAAGCTTTCTTT. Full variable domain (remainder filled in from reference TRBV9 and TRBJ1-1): DSGVTQTPKHLITATGQRVTLRCSPRSGDLSVYWYQQSLDQGLQFLIQYYNGEERAKGNILERFSAQQFPDLHSELNLSSLELGDSALYFCASSSPGQGANTEAFFGQGTRLTVV.

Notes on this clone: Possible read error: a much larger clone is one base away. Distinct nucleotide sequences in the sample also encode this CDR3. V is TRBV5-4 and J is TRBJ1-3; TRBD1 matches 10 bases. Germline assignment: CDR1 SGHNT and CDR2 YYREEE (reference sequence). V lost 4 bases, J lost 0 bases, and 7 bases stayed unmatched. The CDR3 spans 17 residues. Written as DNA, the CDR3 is TGTGCCAGCAGCCCGGGACAGGGGCTGAGCTCTGGAAACACCATATATTTT. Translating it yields CASSPGQGLSSGNTIYF.

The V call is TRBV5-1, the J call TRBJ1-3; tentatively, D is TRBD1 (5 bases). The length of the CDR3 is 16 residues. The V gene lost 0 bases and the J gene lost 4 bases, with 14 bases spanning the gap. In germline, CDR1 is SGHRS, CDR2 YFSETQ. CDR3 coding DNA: TGCGCCAGCAGCTTGGCCGGGGGATCGGGAGGAAACACCATATATTTT. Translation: CASSLAGGSGGNTIYF. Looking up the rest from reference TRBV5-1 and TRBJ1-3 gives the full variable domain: KAGVTQTPRYLIKTRGQQVTLSCSPISGHRSVSWYQQTPGQGLQFLFEYFSETQRNKGNFPGRFSGRQFSNSRSEMNVSTLELGDSALYLCASSLAGGSGGNTIYFGEGSWLTVV.

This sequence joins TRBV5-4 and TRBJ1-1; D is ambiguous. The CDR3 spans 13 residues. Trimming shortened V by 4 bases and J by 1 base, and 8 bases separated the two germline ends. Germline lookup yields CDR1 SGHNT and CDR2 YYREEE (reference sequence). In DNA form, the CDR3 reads TGTGCCAGCAGCACGACGGAGAACACTGAAGCTTTCTTT. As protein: CASSTTENTEAFF.

The CDR3 reads CASSLQGNYGYTF. The CDR3 bases are TGTGCCAGCAGTCTCCAGGGTAACTATGGCTACACCTTC. This rearrangement joins TRBV28 to TRBJ1-2; possible D gene TRBD1, 5 bases. CDR1 and CDR2 from the germline V gene are MDHEN and SYDVKM. V gave up 5 bases and J gave up 1 base, with 8 bases separating them. This CDR3 spans 13 amino acids.

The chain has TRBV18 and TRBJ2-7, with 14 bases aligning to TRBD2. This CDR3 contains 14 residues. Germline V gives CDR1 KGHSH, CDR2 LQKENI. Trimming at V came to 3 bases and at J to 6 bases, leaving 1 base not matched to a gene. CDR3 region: CASSPGTSGSEQYF. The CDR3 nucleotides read TGTGCCAGCTCACCCGGGACTAGCGGGAGCGAGCAGTACTTC.

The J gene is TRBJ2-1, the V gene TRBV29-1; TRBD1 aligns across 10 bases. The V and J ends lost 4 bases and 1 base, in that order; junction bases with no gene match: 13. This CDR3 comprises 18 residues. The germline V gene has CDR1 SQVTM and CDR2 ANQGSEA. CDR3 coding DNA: TGCAGCGTTGCAGGCGACCTCCGGGACAGGGGATCCTACAATGAGCAGTTCTTC. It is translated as CSVAGDLRDRGSYNEQFF.